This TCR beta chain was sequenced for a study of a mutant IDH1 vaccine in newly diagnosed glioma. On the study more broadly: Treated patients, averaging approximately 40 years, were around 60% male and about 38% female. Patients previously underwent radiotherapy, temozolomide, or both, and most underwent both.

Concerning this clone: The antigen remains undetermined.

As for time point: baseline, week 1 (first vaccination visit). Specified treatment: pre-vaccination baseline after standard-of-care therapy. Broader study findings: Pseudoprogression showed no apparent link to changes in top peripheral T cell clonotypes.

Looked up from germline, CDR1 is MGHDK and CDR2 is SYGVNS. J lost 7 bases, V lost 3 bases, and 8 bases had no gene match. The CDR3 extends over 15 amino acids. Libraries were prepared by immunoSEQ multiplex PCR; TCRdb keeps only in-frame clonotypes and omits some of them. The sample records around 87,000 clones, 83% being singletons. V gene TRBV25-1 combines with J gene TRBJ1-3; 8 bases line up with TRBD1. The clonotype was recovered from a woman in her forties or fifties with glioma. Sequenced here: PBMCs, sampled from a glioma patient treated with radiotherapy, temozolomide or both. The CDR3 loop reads CASSDSIRGRNTIYF. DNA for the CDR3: TGTGCCAGCAGTGACAGCATCAGGGGGCGGAACACCATATATTTT.